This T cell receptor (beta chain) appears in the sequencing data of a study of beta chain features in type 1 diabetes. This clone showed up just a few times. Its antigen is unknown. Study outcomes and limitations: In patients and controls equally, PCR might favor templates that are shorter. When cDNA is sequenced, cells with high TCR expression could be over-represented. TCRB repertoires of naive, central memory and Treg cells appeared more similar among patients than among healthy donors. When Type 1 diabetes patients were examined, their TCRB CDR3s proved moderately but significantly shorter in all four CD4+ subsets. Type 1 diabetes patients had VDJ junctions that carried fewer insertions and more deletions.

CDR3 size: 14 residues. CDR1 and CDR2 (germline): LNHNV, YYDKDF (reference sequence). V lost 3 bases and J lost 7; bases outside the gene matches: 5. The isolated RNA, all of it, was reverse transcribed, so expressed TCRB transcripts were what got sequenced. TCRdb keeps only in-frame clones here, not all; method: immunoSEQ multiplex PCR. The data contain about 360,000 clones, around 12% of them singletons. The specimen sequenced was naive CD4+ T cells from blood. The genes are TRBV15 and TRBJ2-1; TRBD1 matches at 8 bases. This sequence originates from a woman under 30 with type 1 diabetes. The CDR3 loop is CATSSDDRGNEQFF. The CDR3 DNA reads TGTGCCACCAGCAGCGATGACAGGGGAAATGAGCAGTTCTTC.